Listed here are 12 T cell receptor beta chains from one sample, sequenced in a study of neurological immune-mediated disorders. TCRdb passed the 5' RACE reads through MiXCR, listing each CDR3 protein once. The table records over 45,000 distinct CDR3 sequences, 25% of them present only once. Input material: PBMCs. The receptors derive from a woman between 65 and 79 years old in good health.

This clonotype was detected a few times. The rearrangement uses TRBV4-3 and TRBJ2-1; 10 bases agree with TRBD2. V gave up 6 bases and J gave up 6 bases; unmatched junction bases: 8. Per the germline V gene, CDR1 is LGHNA and CDR2 is YSLEER. The CDR3 sequence is 15 residues long. The DNA for the CDR3 is TGCGCCAGCAGTCTAGACCTAGCGGGGGTCAATGAGCAGTTCTTC. This encodes CASSLDLAGVNEQFF.

This clonotype was seen repeatedly, ten times or more. The V gene is TRBV7-2, the J gene TRBJ2-1, with 12 positions matching TRBD2. With 5 bases clipped from V and 6 bases from J, the junction kept 5 bases outside the gene matches. This CDR3 spans 15 amino acids. Germline V gene data show CDR1 as SGHTA and CDR2 as FQGNSA. DNA for the CDR3: TGTGCCAGCAGCCCGGGACTAGCGGGCAGCAATGAGCAGTTCTTC. Protein: CASSPGLAGSNEQFF.

In its sample, this clonotype was seen many times. This chain connects TRBV10-3 to TRBJ1-6; D remains unclear. The CDR3 is made up of 14 amino acids. V gave up 11 bases and J gave up 5 bases, with 16 bases separating them. Germline lookup yields CDR1 ENHRY and CDR2 SYGVKD. CDR3 in amino acids: CAASDAVDNSPLHF. For the CDR3, the DNA is TGTGCCGCGAGTGATGCCGTCGATAATTCACCCCTCCACTTT.

J is TRBJ2-3 and V is TRBV24-1; D is unresolved. Germline CDR1 and CDR2: KGHDR and SFDVKD. V was cut by 1 base and J by 5 bases, with 12 bases left in between. The CDR3 consists of 15 residues. The CDR3 sequence is CATSDFRGFGDTQYF. The CDR3 DNA reads TGTGCCACCAGTGATTTTCGTGGGTTCGGAGATACGCAGTATTTT.

This clonotype was counted only a few times. This rearrangement joins TRBV18 to TRBJ2-1; TRBD2 matches 7 bases. CDR3 length: 15 amino acids. Germline trimming cut 0 bases from V and 6 bases from J; bases unmatched to any gene: 5. The germline gives CDR1 KGHSH, CDR2 LQKENI. The CDR3 loop reads CASSPPLGLVNEQFF. CDR3 DNA sequence: TGTGCCAGCTCACCACCCCTAGGACTAGTCAATGAGCAGTTCTTC.

This clonotype was counted ten times or more. The chain carries TRBV6-5 and TRBJ2-4, with D tentatively TRBD1 (7 bases). CDR1 is MNHEY, CDR2 SVGAGI, per germline. Trimming shortened V by 2 bases and J by 6 bases, and 8 bases separated the two germline ends. This CDR3 comprises 13 residues. The CDR3 sequence: CASSYQGGNIQYF. The DNA for the CDR3 is TGTGCCAGCAGTTACCAGGGGGGAAACATTCAGTACTTC.

This clonotype was detected many times. The V and J genes are TRBV5-1 and TRBJ2-7; weak D call: TRBD2 (5 bases). Germline V gives CDR1 SGHRS, CDR2 YFSETQ. The V end was cut by 0 bases, the J end by 3 bases, with 16 bases between. This CDR3 has 16 amino acids. The CDR3 nucleotides are TGCGCCAGCAGCTTGGGCCCCCCGGGGTATCTCTACGAGCAGTACTTC. This translates into CASSLGPPGYLYEQYF.

At least ten counts were recorded for this clonotype. V is TRBV5-1 and J is TRBJ2-5; 8 bases fit TRBD2. The CDR3 extends over 17 amino acids. CDR1 and CDR2 (germline): SGHRS, YFSETQ. Trimming at V came to 4 bases and at J to 2 bases, leaving 13 bases not matched to a gene. CDR3 sequence reads: CASSPQGLAGGQETQYF. CDR3 in DNA: TGCGCCAGCAGCCCCCAGGGCCTGGCGGGGGGACAAGAGACCCAGTACTTC. The whole variable domain, remainder taken from reference TRBV5-1 and TRBJ2-5, is KAGVTQTPRYLIKTRGQQVTLSCSPISGHRSVSWYQQTPGQGLQFLFEYFSETQRNKGNFPGRFSGRQFSNSRSEMNVSTLELGDSALYLCASSPQGLAGGQETQYFGPGTRLLVL.

The table lists this clonotype with many counts. This rearrangement joins TRBV9 to TRBJ1-3; 7 nucleotides agree with TRBD1. Unmatched junction bases numbered 8, after V lost 2 bases and J lost 0 bases. CDR1 SGDLS and CDR2 YYNGEE come from the germline V gene. The CDR3 extends over 17 amino acids. The CDR3, as DNA: TGTGCCAGCAGCGTGGGGGACAGCCGAAGCTCTGGAAACACCATATATTTT. Its translation is CASSVGDSRSSGNTIYF.

This clonotype showed up just once. The junction and the germline gene differ at one end; a read error may be behind it. The CDR3 here is CASSVGQSSAQYF. The CDR3 nucleotides read TGTGCCAGCAGCGTTGGACAAAGCAGCGCGCAGTATTTT. The chain uses TRBV5-1 and TRBJ2-3, with D possibly TRBD1 on 5 matching bases. Germline-derived CDR1 and CDR2 are SGHRS and YFSETQ. This CDR3 has 13 residues.

Ten or more counts support this clonotype. The V and J genes are TRBV20-1 and TRBJ1-1, with a weak D call TRBD1 (6 bases). Germline CDR1 and CDR2: DFQATT and SNEGSKA (reference sequence). The ends were cut back, 0 bases at V and 10 bases at J, with 15 bases in the middle. This CDR3 has 13 residues. CDR3 amino acids: CSARDRQGTGAFF. CDR3 DNA: TGCAGTGCTAGAGATCGGCAGGGGACGGGAGCTTTCTTT.

The gene calls are TRBV7-2 and TRBJ2-5; 11 bases fit TRBD1. With V trimmed by 4 bases and J by 5 bases, 6 bases remained unmatched. CDR1 SGHTA and CDR2 FQGNSA come from the germline V gene. The CDR3 totals 15 residues. The DNA for the CDR3 is TGTGCCAGCAGCTCAACTTGGGACAGGGGGGAGACCCAGTACTTC. Translated, it gives CASSSTWDRGETQYF.